The present entry profiles one TCR beta chain with its context. In the authors' methods: Amplification with reference gene primers provided the estimates of nucleated cell counts. Some clones are missing from TCRdb's copy, which holds only in-frame ones; the method was immunoSEQ multiplex PCR. V, J and clone size are taken as reported in that table, and D and trimming were inferred from the DNA itself. The sample contains 150,000 to 200,000 clones, nearly 85% of which appear only once. The data originate from a study of blood T cell repertoires in COVID-19. Looking at the study overall: The United States, Italy and Spain supplied acute and convalescent COVID-19 samples. PBMCs, B-cell-depleted T cells, or T cells were the source of the cDNA or gDNA that made up the material.

V gave up 2 bases and J gave up 0 bases, with 14 bases separating them. CDR3 size: 16 residues. CDR1 is SEHNR and CDR2 is FQNEAQ in the germline V gene (reference sequence). This clonotype originated in a woman in her thirties with acute or convalescent COVID-19. The chain combines TRBV7-9 with TRBJ2-7, with D perhaps TRBD2 (6 bases). The sample taken for sequencing was peripheral blood. CDR3 amino acids: CASSLRESGHSYEQYF. The CDR3 nucleotides are TGTGCCAGCAGCTTACGGGAGTCGGGTCACTCCTACGAGCAGTACTTC.